This T cell receptor beta chain was profiled in a study of T cell responses to AZD1222 COVID-19 vaccine. The ends were cut back, 3 bases at V and 2 bases at J, with 10 bases in the middle. Germline CDR1 MNHEY, CDR2 SMNVEV (reference sequence). The CDR3 length is 14 residues. The table came from immunoSEQ multiplex PCR; TCRdb's copy has only in-frame clones and leaves some out. Among 95,000 to 150,000 clones listed, about 85% were seen once. The source is an adult who received the AZD1222 COVID-19 vaccine. The chain joins TRBV27 to TRBJ1-2; the D gene is possibly TRBD1 (6 bases). The sequenced sample was peripheral blood, obtained 28 days after the second AZD1222 dose. CDR3 in amino acids: CASSLTGSNYGYTF. DNA for the CDR3: TGTGCCAGCAGTTTGACAGGATCAAACTATGGCTACACCTTC.